This T cell receptor (beta chain) was identified in a study of T cells in Graves' hyperthyroidism and ophthalmopathy. Study-level findings and limits: It was a median about 6.5 months before onset that the model predicted ophthalmopathy.

This clonotype was picked up many times. Its antigen is not known. With 3 bases clipped from V and 6 bases from J, the junction kept 5 bases outside the gene matches. This CDR3 contains 14 residues. Uncontrolled infection, other autoimmune disease, pregnancy or lactation disqualified patients from enrolment. PBMCs stemmed from 10 ml fresh peripheral blood. What was amplified from RNA transcripts were TCR beta CDR3 regions. The TCR CDR3 was amplified in a first-round RT-PCR using the HTBI primer set. A single record per CDR3 protein comes from TCRdb applying MiXCR to the multiplex PCR reads. The sample records under 700,000 distinct CDR3 sequences, approximately 16% being singletons.

This receptor was obtained from a young woman with Graves' hyperthyroidism. The source material was blood. This chain joins TRBV12-3 or TRBV12-4 and TRBJ1-5; 7 nucleotides agree with TRBD1. Here the CDR3 DNA reads TGTGCCAGCAGTTTGGTCAACAGGGGTCAGCCCCAGCATTTT. This encodes CASSLVNRGQPQHF.